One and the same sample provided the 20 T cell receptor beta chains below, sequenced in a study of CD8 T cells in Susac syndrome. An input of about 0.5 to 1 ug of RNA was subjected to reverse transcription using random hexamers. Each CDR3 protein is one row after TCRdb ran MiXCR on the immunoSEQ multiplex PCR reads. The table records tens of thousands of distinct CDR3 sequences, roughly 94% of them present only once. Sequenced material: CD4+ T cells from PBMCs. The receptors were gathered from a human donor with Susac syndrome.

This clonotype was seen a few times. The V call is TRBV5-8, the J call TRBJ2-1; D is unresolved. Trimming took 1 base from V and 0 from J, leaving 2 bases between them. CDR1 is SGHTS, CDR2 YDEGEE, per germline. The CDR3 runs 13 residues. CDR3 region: CASSLSSYNEQFF. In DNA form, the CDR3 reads TGTGCCAGCAGCTTGAGCTCCTACAATGAGCAGTTCTTC.

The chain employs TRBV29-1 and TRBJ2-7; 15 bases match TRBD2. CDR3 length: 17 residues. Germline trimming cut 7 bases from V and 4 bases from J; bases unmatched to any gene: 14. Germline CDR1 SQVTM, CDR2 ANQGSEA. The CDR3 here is CSAFAGTSGGLGYEQYF. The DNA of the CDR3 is TGCAGCGCGTTCGCCGGGACTAGCGGGGGGCTAGGTTACGAGCAGTACTTC.

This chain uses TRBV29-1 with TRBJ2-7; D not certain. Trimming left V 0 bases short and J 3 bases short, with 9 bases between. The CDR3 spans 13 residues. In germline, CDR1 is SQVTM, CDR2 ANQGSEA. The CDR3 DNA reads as TGCAGCGTTGAAGATACGGGTCGCTACGAGCAGTACTTC. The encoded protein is CSVEDTGRYEQYF.

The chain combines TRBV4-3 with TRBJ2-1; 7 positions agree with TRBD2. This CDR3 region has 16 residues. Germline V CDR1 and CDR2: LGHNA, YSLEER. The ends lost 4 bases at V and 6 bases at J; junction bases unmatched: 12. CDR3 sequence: CASSPTAGLGPNEQFF. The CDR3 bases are TGCGCCAGCAGCCCAACGGCAGGACTAGGGCCCAATGAGCAGTTCTTC.

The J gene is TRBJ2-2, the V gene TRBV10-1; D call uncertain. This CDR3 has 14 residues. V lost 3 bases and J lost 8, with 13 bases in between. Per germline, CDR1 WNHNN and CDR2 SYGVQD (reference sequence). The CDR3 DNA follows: TGCGCCAGCAGTGATTGGCCCAGGAATGGGGAGCTGTTTTTT. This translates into CASSDWPRNGELFF.

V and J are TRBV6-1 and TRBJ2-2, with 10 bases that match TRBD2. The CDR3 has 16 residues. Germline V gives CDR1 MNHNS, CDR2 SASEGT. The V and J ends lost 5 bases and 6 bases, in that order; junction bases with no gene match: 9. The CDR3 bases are TGTGCCAGCAGTCTTAAGCGGGGGGGTAAGGCCGGGGAGCTGTTTTTT. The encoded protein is CASSLKRGGKAGELFF.

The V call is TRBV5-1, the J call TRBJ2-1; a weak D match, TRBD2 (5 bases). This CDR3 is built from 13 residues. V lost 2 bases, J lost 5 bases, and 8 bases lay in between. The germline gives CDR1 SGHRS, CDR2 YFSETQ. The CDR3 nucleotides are TGCGCCAGCAGCTTTGGGAGTAACAATGAGCAGTTCTTC. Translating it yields CASSFGSNNEQFF.

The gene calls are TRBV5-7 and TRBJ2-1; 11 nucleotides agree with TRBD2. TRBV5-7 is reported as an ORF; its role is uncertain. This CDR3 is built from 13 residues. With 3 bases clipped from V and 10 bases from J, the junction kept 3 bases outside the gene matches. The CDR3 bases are TGTGCCAGCAGCTCTGGGACTAGCGGCGAGCAGTTCTTC. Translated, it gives CASSSGTSGEQFF.

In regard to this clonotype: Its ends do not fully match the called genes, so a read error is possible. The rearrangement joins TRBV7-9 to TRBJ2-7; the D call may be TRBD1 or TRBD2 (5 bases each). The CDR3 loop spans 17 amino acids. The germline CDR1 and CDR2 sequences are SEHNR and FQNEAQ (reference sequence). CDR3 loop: CASSLEAGTPSSYEQYF. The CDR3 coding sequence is TGTGCCAGCAGTTTAGAGGCTGGGACGCCAAGCTCCTACGAGCAGTACTTC.

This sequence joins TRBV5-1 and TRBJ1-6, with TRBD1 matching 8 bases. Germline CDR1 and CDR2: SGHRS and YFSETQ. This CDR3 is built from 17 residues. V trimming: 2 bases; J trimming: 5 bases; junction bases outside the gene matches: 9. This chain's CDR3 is CASSFGPRGQDNSPLHF. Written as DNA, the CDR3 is TGCGCCAGCAGCTTCGGACCCAGGGGGCAGGATAATTCACCCCTCCACTTT.

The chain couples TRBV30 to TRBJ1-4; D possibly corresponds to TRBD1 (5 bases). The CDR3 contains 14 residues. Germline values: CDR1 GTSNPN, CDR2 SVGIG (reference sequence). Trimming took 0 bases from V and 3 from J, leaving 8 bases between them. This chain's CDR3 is CAWSVGDPNEKLFF. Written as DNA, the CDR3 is TGTGCCTGGAGTGTAGGGGACCCTAATGAAAAACTGTTTTTT.

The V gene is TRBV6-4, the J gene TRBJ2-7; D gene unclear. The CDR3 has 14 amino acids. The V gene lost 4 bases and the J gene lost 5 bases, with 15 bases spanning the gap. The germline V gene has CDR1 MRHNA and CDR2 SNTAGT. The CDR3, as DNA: TGTGCCAGCAGTGCTGAATCCTTTTCGGACGAGCAGTACTTC. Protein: CASSAESFSDEQYF.

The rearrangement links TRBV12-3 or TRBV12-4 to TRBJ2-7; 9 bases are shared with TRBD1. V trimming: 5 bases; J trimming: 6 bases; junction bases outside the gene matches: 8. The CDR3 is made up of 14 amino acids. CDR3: CASSATGGLLEQYF. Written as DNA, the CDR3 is TGTGCCAGCAGTGCGACAGGGGGTCTGCTCGAGCAGTACTTC.

DNA for the CDR3: TGTGCCAGCAGCTCCCTACGGCCCAATGGTTCACCCCTCCACTTT. This sequence encodes CASSSLRPNGSPLHF. This chain joins TRBV21-1 and TRBJ1-6. TRBV21-1 is an annotated pseudogene. This CDR3 spans 15 amino acids.

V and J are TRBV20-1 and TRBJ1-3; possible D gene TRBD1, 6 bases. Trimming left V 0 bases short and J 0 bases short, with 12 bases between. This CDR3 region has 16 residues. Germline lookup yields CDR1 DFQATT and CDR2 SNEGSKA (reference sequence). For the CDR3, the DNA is TGCAGTGCTAGAGATCCCACAGGGATCTCTGGAAACACCATATATTTT. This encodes CSARDPTGISGNTIYF.

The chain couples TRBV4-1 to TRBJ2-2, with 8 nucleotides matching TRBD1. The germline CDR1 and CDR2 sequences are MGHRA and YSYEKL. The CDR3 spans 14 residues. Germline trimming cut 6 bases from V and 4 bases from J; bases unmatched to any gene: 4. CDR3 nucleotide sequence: TGCGCCAGCAGGACAGGGGCGACCACCGGGGAGCTGTTTTTT. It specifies CASRTGATTGELFF.

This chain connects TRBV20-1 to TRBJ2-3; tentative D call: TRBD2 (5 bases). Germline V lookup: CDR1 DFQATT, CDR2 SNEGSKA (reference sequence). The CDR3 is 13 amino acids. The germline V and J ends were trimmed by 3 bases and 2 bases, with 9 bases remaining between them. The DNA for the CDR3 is TGCAGTGCTAGGGAGGCCTCCACAGATACGCAGTATTTT. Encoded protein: CSAREASTDTQYF.

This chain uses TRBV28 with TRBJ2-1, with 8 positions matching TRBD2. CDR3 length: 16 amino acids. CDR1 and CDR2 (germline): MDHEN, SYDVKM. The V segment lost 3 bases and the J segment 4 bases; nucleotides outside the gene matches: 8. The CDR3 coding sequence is TGTGCCAGCAGTTTGCCACTAGCGGAGGAGTACAATGAGCAGTTCTTC. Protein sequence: CASSLPLAEEYNEQFF.

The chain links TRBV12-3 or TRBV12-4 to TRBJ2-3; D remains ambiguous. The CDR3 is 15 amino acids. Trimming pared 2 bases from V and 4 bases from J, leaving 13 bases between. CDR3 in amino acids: CASSLLGPGADTQYF. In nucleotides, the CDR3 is TGTGCCAGCAGTTTACTCGGGCCTGGGGCAGATACGCAGTATTTT.

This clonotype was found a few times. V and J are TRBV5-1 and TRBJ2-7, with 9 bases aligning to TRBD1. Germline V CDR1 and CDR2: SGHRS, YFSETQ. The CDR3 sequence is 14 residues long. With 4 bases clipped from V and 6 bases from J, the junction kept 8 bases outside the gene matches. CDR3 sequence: CASSTGGASGEQYF. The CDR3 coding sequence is TGCGCCAGCAGCACAGGGGGCGCCTCTGGCGAGCAGTACTTC.